This is a list of T cell receptor beta chains from one sample in a study of blood T cell repertoires in COVID-19. This table comes from immunoSEQ multiplex PCR, and its TCRdb copy is limited to in-frame clones, with some not included. The sample has a few hundred thousand clones, 80% to 90% seen once. Sequenced input: PBMCs or T cells enriched from blood (not recorded which). Receptors were obtained from a woman aged 18 to 35 in a cohort exposed to, infected with or recovered from COVID-19 (not recorded which). Each CDR3 is given with its conserved first and last residue. D genes are given only for firm matches. Size is omitted from some rows. Given values are once, few, many or a class for expanded clones.

clone_size j_call d_call v_call cdr3_aa cdr3_nt
. TRBJ1-4 . TRBV19 CASSIATTTNEKLFF TGTGCCAGTAGTATTGCGACTACAACTAATGAAAAACTGTTTTTT
. TRBJ2-7 . TRBV15 CATSRDSTSYEQYF TGTGCCACCAGCAGAGATAGCACTTCCTACGAGCAGTACTTC
. TRBJ2-1 TRBD2 TRBV2 CASSEQRGGYNEQFF TGTGCCAGCAGTGAGCAGCGGGGGGGCTACAATGAGCAGTTCTTC
. TRBJ1-1 . TRBV2 CASSESGGTEAFF TGTGCCAGCAGTGAGTCCGGGGGCACTGAAGCTTTCTTT
. TRBJ2-1 TRBD1 TRBV19 CASSWTGGGNEQFF TGTGCCAGTAGTTGGACAGGGGGCGGGAATGAGCAGTTCTTC
. TRBJ2-2 . TRBV5-4 CASSLRQTNTGELFF TGTGCCAGCAGCTTGCGACAGACGAACACCGGGGAGCTGTTTTTT
. TRBJ1-2 . TRBV6-5 CASSFRRNYGYTF TGTGCCAGCAGTTTTCGGAGGAACTATGGCTACACCTTC
. TRBJ2-7 TRBD2 TRBV10-3 CAIAPGEAGVSEQYF TGTGCCATCGCGCCTGGGGAAGCGGGAGTTAGCGAGCAGTACTTC
. TRBJ1-1 . TRBV21-1 CASSDRGNTEAFF TGTGCCAGCAGTGACAGGGGGAATACTGAAGCTTTCTTT
. TRBJ1-1 TRBD1 TRBV5-4 CASSAMTGENTEAFF TGTGCCAGCAGCGCAATGACAGGGGAGAACACTGAAGCTTTCTTT
once TRBJ2-3 . TRBV5-6 CASSSPRATDTQYF TGTGCCAGCAGCTCCCCCCGCGCCACAGATACGCAGTATTTT
. TRBJ1-6 TRBD1 TRBV19 CASSIRDRGQLDSPLHF TGTGCCAGTAGTATTAGAGACAGGGGGCAATTGGATTCACCCCTCCACTTT
many TRBJ2-7 . TRBV10-3 CAISVSTGTAVTYEQYF TGTGCCATCAGTGTATCAACAGGGACCGCGGTCACCTACGAGCAGTACTTC
. TRBJ2-2 . TRBV6-5 CASKGQIHLTGELFF TGTGCCTCAAAAGGACAGATACATCTCACCGGGGAGCTGTTTTTT
few TRBJ1-3 . TRBV4-1 CASSQGLRGNTIYF TGCGCCAGCAGCCAAGGCCTGAGGGGAAACACCATATATTTT
. TRBJ2-1 . TRBV27 CASSLSPGGNEQFF TGTGCCAGCAGTTTAAGTCCAGGAGGAAATGAGCAGTTCTTC
. TRBJ2-3 TRBD2 TRBV11-1 CAIQTSGSSDTQYF TGTGCCATTCAGACTAGCGGGAGCTCAGATACGCAGTATTTT
. TRBJ1-2 TRBD1 TRBV5-6 CASSPNGQGNGYTF TGTGCCAGCAGCCCCAACGGACAGGGCAATGGCTACACCTTC
. TRBJ1-2 . TRBV15 CATSRVGGASNYGYTF TGTGCCACCAGCAGAGTTGGGGGGGCGTCCAACTATGGCTACACCTTC
. TRBJ1-4 . TRBV24-1 CATSDPREGEKLFF TGTGCCACCAGTGACCCTCGGGAGGGGGAAAAACTGTTTTTT
once TRBJ2-7 TRBD2 TRBV3-1/TRBV3-2 CASSDEGGGSYEQYF TGTGCCAGCAGCGATGAGGGCGGGGGGTCTTACGAGCAGTACTTC
. TRBJ2-5 . TRBV5-4 CASSLQGGQETQYF TGTGCCAGCAGCCTACAGGGCGGCCAAGAGACCCAGTACTTC
. TRBJ2-7 . TRBV18 CASSQGVGGQDEQYF TGTGCCAGCTCTCAGGGAGTAGGGGGTCAGGACGAGCAGTACTTC
. TRBJ1-5 . TRBV6-1 CASRAVNSNQPQHF TGTGCCAGCAGAGCTGTCAATAGCAATCAGCCCCAGCATTTT
. TRBJ1-5 . TRBV7-9 CASSLGTNLGGRNQPQHF TGTGCCAGCAGCTTAGGGACCAACTTAGGGGGTCGGAATCAGCCCCAGCATTTT
. TRBJ1-1 . TRBV10-3 CAISVSASNTEAFF TGTGCCATCAGTGTGTCAGCCTCGAACACTGAAGCTTTCTTT
. TRBJ1-1 . TRBV11-2 CASSFLGEAEAFF TGTGCCAGCAGCTTTTTAGGTGAGGCTGAAGCTTTCTTT
. TRBJ1-6 . TRBV6-5 CASKYSLNSPLHF TGTGCCAGCAAATACAGCCTTAATTCACCCCTCCACTTT
. TRBJ2-3 TRBD2 TRBV4-1 CASSRGLAGRTDTQYF TGCGCCAGCAGCCGCGGACTAGCGGGGCGCACAGATACGCAGTATTTT
. TRBJ2-1 TRBD1 TRBV5-1 CASSGQVDNEQFF TGCGCCAGCAGCGGACAGGTGGATAATGAGCAGTTCTTC
. TRBJ2-7 TRBD2 TRBV27 CASSLSGVAGGSYEQYF TGTGCCAGCAGTTTATCGGGAGTAGCGGGAGGCTCCTACGAGCAGTACTTC
many TRBJ1-6 . TRBV7-9 CASSSQAGSPLHF TGTGCCAGCAGCTCCCAAGCAGGTTCACCCCTCCACTTT
. TRBJ2-3 . TRBV11-2 CASSPNRGAGTDTQYF TGTGCCAGCAGCCCCAATCGGGGGGCCGGCACAGATACGCAGTATTTT
. TRBJ2-2 . TRBV12-3/TRBV12-4 CASSFSGGELFF TGTGCCAGCAGTTTCTCGGGCGGGGAGCTGTTTTTT
once TRBJ1-5 . TRBV19 CASSIVQGGSSNQPQHF TGTGCCAGTAGTATCGTGCAGGGAGGGAGTAGCAATCAGCCCCAGCATTTT
. TRBJ1-6 TRBD1 TRBV28 CASVTGTGGSPLHF TGTGCCAGCGTTACCGGGACAGGAGGTTCACCCCTCCACTTT
. TRBJ1-1 . TRBV6-2/TRBV6-3 CASSDRDTEAFF TGTGCCAGCAGTGACCGGGACACTGAAGCTTTCTTT
. TRBJ2-1 TRBD1 TRBV3-1/TRBV3-2 CASSQRQGSYNEQFF TGTGCCAGCAGCCAAAGACAGGGCTCCTACAATGAGCAGTTCTTC
. TRBJ2-3 TRBD1 TRBV9 CASSVLHRGADTQYF TGTGCCAGCAGCGTACTGCACAGGGGCGCAGATACGCAGTATTTT
. TRBJ2-5 . TRBV6-2/TRBV6-3 CASSPAREIDSKETQYF TGTGCCAGCAGCCCTGCCCGGGAAATTGATTCCAAAGAGACCCAGTACTTC
. TRBJ2-7 TRBD2 TRBV3-1/TRBV3-2 CASSQDSGRTYYEQYF TGTGCCAGCAGCCAAGATAGCGGGAGGACCTACTACGAGCAGTACTTC
. TRBJ1-3 . TRBV7-2 CASSLVTGWGDTIYF TGTGCCAGCAGCTTAGTTACAGGGTGGGGCGACACCATATATTTT
. TRBJ1-1 . TRBV6-5 CASSQQGHTEAFF TGTGCCAGCAGTCAACAGGGCCACACTGAAGCTTTCTTT
. TRBJ1-6 . TRBV7-8 CASSLGGDSPLHF TGTGCCAGCAGCTTAGGCGGGGATTCACCCCTCCACTTT